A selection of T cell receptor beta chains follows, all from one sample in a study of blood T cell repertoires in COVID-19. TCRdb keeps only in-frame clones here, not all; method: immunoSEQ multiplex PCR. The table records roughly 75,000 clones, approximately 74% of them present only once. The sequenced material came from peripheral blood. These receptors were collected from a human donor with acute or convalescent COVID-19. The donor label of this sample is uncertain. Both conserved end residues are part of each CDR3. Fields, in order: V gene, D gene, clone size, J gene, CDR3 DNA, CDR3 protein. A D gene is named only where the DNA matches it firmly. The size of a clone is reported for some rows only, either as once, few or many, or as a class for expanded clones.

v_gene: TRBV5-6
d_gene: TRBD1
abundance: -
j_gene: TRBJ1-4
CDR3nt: TGTGCCAGCAACCAACAGGGGGCGTCGGAAAAACTGTTTTTT
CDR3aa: CASNQQGASEKLFF

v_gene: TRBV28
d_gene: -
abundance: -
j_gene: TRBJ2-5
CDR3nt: TGTGCCAGCAGTTCGGGACTTCAAGGGACCCAGTACTTC
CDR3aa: CASSSGLQGTQYF

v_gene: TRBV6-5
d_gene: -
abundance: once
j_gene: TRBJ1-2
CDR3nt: TGTGCCAGCAGTCCGCGGGCCCGGGAGGAGTATGGCTACACCTTC
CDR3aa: CASSPRAREEYGYTF

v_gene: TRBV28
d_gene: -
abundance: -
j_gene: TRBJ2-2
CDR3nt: TGTGCCAGCAGGACCTGGCGCGAGGGCGGGGAGCTGTTTTTT
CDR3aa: CASRTWREGGELFF

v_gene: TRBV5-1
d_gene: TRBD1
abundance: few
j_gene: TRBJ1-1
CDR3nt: TGCGCCAGCAGCCCCCAGACAGGGGTTTCCACTGAAGCTTTCTTT
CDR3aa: CASSPQTGVSTEAFF

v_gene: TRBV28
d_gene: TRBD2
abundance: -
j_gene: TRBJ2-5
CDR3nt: TGTGCCAGCAGTTCCGCGGGAGTCCAAGAGACCCAGTACTTC
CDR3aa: CASSSAGVQETQYF

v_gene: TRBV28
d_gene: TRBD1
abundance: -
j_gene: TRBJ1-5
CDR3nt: TGTGCCAGCAGTACGACAGGGGGGTTCAATCAGCCCCAGCATTTT
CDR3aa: CASSTTGGFNQPQHF

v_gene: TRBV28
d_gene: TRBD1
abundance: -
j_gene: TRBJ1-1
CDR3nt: TGTGCCAGCAGCCCTCGGACAGGGCGACACACTGAAGCTTTCTTT
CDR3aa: CASSPRTGRHTEAFF

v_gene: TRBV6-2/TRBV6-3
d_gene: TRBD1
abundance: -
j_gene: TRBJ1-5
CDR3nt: TGTGCCAGCAGTTCCACAGGGACAGGGGCGGGGAATCAGCCCCAGCATTTT
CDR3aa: CASSSTGTGAGNQPQHF

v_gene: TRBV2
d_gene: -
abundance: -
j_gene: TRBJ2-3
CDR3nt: TGTGCCAGTTCGCGACTGCTTGCCACAGATACGCAGTATTTT
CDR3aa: CASSRLLATDTQYF

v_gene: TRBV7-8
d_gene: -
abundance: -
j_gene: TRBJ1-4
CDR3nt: TGTGCCAGCAGCTCTACAGGTGCAACTAATGAAAAACTGTTTTTT
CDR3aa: CASSSTGATNEKLFF

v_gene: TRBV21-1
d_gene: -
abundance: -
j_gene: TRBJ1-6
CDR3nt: TGTGCCAGATCCGATCGGTCAGAGTCCGGGGGATATAATTCACCCCTCCACTTT
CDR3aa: CARSDRSESGGYNSPLHF

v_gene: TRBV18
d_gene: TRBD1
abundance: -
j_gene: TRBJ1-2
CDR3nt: TGTGCCAGCTCATTTCAGACAGGGGACTATGGCTACACCTTC
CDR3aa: CASSFQTGDYGYTF

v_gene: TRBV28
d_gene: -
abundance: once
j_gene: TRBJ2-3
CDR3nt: TGTGCCAGCAGTTTTACCCAGGGGATATCAGATACGCAGTATTTT
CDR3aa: CASSFTQGISDTQYF

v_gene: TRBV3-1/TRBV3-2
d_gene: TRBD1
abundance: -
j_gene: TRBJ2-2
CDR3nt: TGTGCCAGCAGCCCGAGACAGGGTGGGGAGCTGTTTTTT
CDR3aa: CASSPRQGGELFF

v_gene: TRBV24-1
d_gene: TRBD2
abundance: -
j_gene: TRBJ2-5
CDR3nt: TGTGCCACCAGAGGACTAGCAGGAGAGACCCAGTACTTC
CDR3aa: CATRGLAGETQYF

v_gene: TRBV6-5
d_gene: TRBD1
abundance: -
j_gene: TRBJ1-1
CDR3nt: TGTGCCAGCAGAGACAGGGGGCACACTGAAGCTTTCTTT
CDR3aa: CASRDRGHTEAFF

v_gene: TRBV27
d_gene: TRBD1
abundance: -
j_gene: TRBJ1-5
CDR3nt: TGTGCCAGCAGTACCAGGGGGCAAGGGCAGCCCCAGCATTTT
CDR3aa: CASSTRGQGQPQHF

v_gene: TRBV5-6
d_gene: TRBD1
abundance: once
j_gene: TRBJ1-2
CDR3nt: TGTGCCAGCAGCAGGACAGGTACTAACTATGGCTACACCTTC
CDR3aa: CASSRTGTNYGYTF

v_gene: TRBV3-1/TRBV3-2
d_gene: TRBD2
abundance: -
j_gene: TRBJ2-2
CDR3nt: TGTGCCAGCAGCCAGAGCGGGGCTGGCGGGGAGCTGTTTTTT
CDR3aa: CASSQSGAGGELFF

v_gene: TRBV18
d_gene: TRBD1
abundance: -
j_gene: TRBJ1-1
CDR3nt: TGTGCCAGCTCAAGGGACTTCGGACAGGGAAACACTGAAGCTTTCTTT
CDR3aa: CASSRDFGQGNTEAFF

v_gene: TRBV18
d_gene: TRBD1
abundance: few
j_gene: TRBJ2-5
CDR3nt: TGTGCCAGCTCATCTGGACAGGGGCAAGAGACCCAGTACTTC
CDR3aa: CASSSGQGQETQYF

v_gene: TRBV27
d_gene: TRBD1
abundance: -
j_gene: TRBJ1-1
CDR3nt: TGTGCCAGCAGGCTACAGGGGGAAACTGAAGCTTTCTTT
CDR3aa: CASRLQGETEAFF

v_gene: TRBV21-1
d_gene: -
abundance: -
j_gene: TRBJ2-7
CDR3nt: TGTGCCAGCAGCAAGGGGGGACAGGGGCCGGGACTAGCGGGAGGCGGTGAGCAGTACTTC
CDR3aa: CASSKGGQGPGLAGGGEQYF

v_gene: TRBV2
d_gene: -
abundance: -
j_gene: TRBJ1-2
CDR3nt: TGTGCCAGCAGTGAAATTTCAGGTGGCTACACCTTC
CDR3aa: CASSEISGGYTF

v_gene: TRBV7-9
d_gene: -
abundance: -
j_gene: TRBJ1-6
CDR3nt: TGTGCCAGCACCGGGTCCGAAGGAGGTTCACCCCTCCACTTT
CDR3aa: CASTGSEGGSPLHF

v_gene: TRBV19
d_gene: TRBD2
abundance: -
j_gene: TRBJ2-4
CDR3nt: TGTGCCAGTAGTCCCTGGGAGGGGATGGGAAACATTCAGTACTTC
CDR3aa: CASSPWEGMGNIQYF

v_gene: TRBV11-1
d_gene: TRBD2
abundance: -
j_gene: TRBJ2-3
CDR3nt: TGTGCCAGCAGCCCGACTAGCGGGAGGGCAGATACGCAGTATTTT
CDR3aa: CASSPTSGRADTQYF

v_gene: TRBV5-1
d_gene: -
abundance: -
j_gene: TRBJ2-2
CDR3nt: TGCGCCAGCAGCTTAAGCGGATCGAACACCGGGGAGCTGTTTTTT
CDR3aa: CASSLSGSNTGELFF

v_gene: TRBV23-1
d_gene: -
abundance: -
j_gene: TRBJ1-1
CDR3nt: TGCGCCAGCAGTCAACGCGGTCCGAACACTGAAGCTTTCTTT
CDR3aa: CASSQRGPNTEAFF